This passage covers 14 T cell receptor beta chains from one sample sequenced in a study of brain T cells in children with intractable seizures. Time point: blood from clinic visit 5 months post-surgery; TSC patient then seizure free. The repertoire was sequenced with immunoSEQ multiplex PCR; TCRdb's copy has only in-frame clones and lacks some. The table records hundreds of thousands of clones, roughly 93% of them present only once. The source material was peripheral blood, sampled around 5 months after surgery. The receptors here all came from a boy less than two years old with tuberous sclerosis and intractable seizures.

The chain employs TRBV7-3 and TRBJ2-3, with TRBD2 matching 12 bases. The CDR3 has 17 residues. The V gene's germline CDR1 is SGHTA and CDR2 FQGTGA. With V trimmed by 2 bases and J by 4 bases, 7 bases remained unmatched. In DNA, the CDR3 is TGTGCCAGCAGCTTACTGGCTAGCGGGGGGGCTGCAGATACGCAGTATTTT. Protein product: CASSLLASGGAADTQYF.

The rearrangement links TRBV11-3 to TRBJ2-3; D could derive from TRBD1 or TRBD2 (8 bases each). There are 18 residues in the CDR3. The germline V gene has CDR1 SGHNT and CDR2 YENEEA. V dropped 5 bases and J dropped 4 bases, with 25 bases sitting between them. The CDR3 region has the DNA TGTGCCAGCAGCCCCGACAGGGGAGGGACTAGGGGTCCAGATACGCAGTATTTT. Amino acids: CASSPDRGGTRGPDTQYF.

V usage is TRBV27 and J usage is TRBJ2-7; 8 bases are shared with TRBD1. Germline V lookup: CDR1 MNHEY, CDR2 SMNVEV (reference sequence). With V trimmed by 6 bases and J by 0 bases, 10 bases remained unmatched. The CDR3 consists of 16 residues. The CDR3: CASSPNWDRSSYEQYF. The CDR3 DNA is TGTGCCAGCAGCCCAAACTGGGACAGGAGCTCCTACGAGCAGTACTTC.

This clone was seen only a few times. In DNA, the CDR3 is TGCGCCAGCAGCCAAGTGGGGGGAAATCAGCCCCAGCATTTT. It specifies CASSQVGGNQPQHF. V gene TRBV4-1 combines with J gene TRBJ1-5, with a weak D call TRBD1 (5 bases). Germline V CDR1 and CDR2: MGHRA, YSYEKL. The CDR3 totals 14 residues. The V gene lost 1 base and the J gene lost 4 bases, with 8 bases spanning the gap.

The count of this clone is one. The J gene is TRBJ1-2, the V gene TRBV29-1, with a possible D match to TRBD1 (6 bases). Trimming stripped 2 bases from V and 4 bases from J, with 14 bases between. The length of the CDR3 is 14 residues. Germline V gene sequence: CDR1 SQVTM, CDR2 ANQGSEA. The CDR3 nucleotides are TGCAGCGTTGAAAAGTGGCAGGGGCGCTATGGCTACACCTTC. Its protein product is CSVEKWQGRYGYTF.

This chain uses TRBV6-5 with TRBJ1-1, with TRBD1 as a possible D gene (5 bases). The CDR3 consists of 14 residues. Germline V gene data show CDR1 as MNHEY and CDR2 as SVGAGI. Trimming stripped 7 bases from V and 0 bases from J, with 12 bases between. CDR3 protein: CASTLTVMNTEAFF. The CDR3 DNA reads TGTGCCAGCACCTTGACAGTTATGAACACTGAAGCTTTCTTT.

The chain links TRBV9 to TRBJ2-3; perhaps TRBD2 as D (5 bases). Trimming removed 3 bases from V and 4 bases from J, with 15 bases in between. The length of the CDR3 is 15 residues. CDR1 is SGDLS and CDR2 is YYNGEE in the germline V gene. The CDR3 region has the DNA TGTGCCAGCAGCGCATCCCTAGCCCCGGCAGATACGCAGTATTTT. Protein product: CASSASLAPADTQYF.

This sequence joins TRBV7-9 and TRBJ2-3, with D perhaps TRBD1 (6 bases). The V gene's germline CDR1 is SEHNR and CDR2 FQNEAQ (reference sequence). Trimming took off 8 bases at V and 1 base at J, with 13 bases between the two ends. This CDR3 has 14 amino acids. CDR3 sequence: CASGQGRRTDTQYF. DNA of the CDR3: TGTGCCAGCGGGCAGGGGAGACGCACAGATACGCAGTATTTT.

CDR3 loop: CASSPPASGTADTQYF. For the CDR3, the DNA is TGTGCCAGCTCACCACCGGCTAGCGGGACCGCAGATACGCAGTATTTT. The chain joins TRBV18 to TRBJ2-3, with 9 bases aligning to TRBD2. This CDR3 comprises 16 residues. The junction had 5 bases not matched to a gene; V was cut back by 0 bases and J by 4 bases. The germline gives CDR1 KGHSH, CDR2 LQKENI.

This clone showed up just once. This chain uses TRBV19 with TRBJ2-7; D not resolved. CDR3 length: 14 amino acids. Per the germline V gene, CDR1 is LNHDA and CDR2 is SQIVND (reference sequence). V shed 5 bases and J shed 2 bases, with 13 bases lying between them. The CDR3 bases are TGTGCCAGTAGTGTAGGTGTTGGGCCCTACGAGCAGTACTTC. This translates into CASSVGVGPYEQYF.

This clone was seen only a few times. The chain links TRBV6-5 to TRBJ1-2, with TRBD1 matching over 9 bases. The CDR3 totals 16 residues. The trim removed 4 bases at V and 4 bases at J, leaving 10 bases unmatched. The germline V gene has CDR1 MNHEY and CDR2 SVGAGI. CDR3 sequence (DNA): TGTGCCAGCAGTTTGAGGTGGGACAGGGAGACCTATGGCTACACCTTC. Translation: CASSLRWDRETYGYTF.

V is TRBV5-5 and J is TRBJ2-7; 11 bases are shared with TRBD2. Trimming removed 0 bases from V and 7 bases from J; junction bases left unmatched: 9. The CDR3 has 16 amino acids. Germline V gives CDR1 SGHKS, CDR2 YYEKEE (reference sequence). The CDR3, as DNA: TGTGCCAGCAGCTTGGCCGGGCTAGCGGGAGGCCGTGAGCAGTACTTC. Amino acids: CASSLAGLAGGREQYF.

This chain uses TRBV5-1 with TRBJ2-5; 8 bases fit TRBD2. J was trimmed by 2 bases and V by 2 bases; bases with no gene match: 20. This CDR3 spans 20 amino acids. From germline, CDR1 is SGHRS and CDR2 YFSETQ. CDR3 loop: CASSFRGSAGGFLGQETQYF. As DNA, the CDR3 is TGCGCCAGCAGCTTTCGGGGTTCTGCGGGAGGATTTTTGGGGCAAGAGACCCAGTACTTC.

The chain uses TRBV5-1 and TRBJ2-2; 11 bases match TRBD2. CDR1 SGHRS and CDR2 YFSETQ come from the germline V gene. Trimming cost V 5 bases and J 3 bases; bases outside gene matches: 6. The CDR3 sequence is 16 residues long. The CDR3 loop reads CASRPTSGGDTGELFF. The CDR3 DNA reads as TGCGCCAGCAGACCTACTAGCGGGGGAGACACCGGGGAGCTGTTTTTT.